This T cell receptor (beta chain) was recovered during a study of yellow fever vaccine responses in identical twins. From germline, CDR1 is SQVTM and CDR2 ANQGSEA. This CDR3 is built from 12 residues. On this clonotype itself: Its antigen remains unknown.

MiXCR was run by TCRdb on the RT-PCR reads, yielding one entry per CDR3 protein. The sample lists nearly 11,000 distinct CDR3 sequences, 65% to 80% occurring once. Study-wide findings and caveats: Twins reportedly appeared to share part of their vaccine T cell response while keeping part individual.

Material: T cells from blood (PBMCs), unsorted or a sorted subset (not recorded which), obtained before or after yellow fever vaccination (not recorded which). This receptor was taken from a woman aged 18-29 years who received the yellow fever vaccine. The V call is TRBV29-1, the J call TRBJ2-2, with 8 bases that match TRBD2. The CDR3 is CAGGNLVGELFF. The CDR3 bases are TGCGCGGGGGGAAATTTGGTCGGGGAGCTGTTTTTT.